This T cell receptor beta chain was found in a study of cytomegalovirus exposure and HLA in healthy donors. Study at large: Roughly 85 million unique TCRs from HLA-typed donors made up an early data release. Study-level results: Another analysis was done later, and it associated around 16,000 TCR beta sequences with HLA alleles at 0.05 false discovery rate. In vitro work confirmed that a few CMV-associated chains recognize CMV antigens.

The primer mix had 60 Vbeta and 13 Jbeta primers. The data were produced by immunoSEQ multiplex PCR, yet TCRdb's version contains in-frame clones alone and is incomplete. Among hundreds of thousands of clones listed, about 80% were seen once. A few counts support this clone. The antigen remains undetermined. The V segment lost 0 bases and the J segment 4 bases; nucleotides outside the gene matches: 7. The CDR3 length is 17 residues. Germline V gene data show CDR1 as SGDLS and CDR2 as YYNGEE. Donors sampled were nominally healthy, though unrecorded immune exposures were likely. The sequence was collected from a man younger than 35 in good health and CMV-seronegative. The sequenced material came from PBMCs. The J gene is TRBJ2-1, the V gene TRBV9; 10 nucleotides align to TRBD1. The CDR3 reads CASSVDLPDRGYNEQFF. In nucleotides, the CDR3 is TGTGCCAGCAGCGTAGACCTCCCGGACAGGGGGTACAATGAGCAGTTCTTC.